The next 31 T cell receptor beta chains were all read from a single sample in a study of shared clonotypes between healthy human individuals (TCRdb year 2020). Library prep was done by the immunoSEQ multiplex PCR assay. The source is immuneACCESS, and TCRdb retained only in-frame sequences with V and J called. Part of the clones is not carried over; for the studies checked, unresolved V genes explain less than half of this, and the remainder is unexplained. In this sample the table shows 2 million to 2.5 million clones, 85% to 95% of which occur a single time. Of the sample, roughly 0.36% falls within the top ten clones. Source material: naive CD4+ T cells from PBMCs. The sample's cell subset or site label is to be understood as: CD45RA+ positively selected. The receptors stem from a man between 18 and 29 years old in good health. Some clones in this sample may be carry-over from other donors' samples.

This clone was detected once. The V and J genes are TRBV2 and TRBJ2-1, with 12 bases aligning to TRBD2. V gave up 6 bases and J gave up 16 bases; unmatched junction bases: 16. The germline V gene encodes CDR1 SNHLY and CDR2 FYNNEI. This CDR3 has 15 residues. The CDR3 sequence is CASSQLAGGSATIFF. The DNA of the CDR3 is TGTGCCAGCAGCCAACTAGCGGGAGGAAGCGCGACGATTTTCTTC.

The rearrangement joins TRBV28 to TRBJ2-4, with D uncertain. Germline CDR1 is MDHEN and CDR2 is SYDVKM. Trimming cost V 6 bases and J 3 bases, with 12 bases left between them. The CDR3 totals 14 residues. The CDR3 reads CASRAEPYKNIQYF. CDR3 coding DNA: TGTGCCAGCAGGGCGGAGCCGTACAAAAACATTCAGTACTTC. Filled out from reference TRBV28 and TRBJ2-4, the complete variable domain reads DVKVTQSSRYLVKRTGEKVFLECVQDMDHENMFWYRQDPGLGLRLIYFSYDVKMKEKGDIPEGYSVSREKKERFSLILESASTNQTSMYLCASRAEPYKNIQYFGAGTRLSVL.

The J gene is TRBJ2-7, the V gene TRBV16; D not resolved. The CDR3 is made up of 13 amino acids. Trimming took off 0 bases at V and 5 bases at J, with 8 bases between the two ends. CDR1 is KGHSY, CDR2 FQNENV, per germline. For the CDR3, the DNA is TGTGCCAGCAGCCAATCGGTACAGAACGAGCAGTACTTC. Its translation is CASSQSVQNEQYF.

The genes are TRBV19 and TRBJ1-5; D not resolved. This CDR3 region has 15 residues. The germline V and J ends were trimmed by 3 bases and 4 bases, with 13 bases remaining between them. Germline lookup yields CDR1 LNHDA and CDR2 SQIVND (reference sequence). CDR3 loop: CASSMIMWTNQPQHF. CDR3 bases: TGTGCCAGTAGTATGATCATGTGGACTAATCAGCCCCAGCATTTT. Full variable domain (rest looked up from reference TRBV19 and TRBJ1-5): DGGITQSPKYLFRKEGQNVTLSCEQNLNHDAMYWYRQDPGQGLRLIYYSQIVNDFQKGDIAEGYSVSREKKESFPLTVTSAQKNPTAFYLCASSMIMWTNQPQHFGDGTRLSIL.

V is TRBV28 and J is TRBJ2-7, with D tentatively TRBD2 (6 bases). The CDR3 runs 15 residues. The V end lost 5 bases, the J end lost 4 bases, and 18 bases lay between the germline ends. Looked up from germline, CDR1 is MDHEN and CDR2 is SYDVKM. CDR3 region: CASSSGGVPTYEQYF. The CDR3, as DNA: TGTGCCAGCAGTAGTGGAGGGGTCCCAACTTACGAGCAGTACTTC.

This clone came up a few times. V is TRBV11-3 and J is TRBJ1-1, with D perhaps TRBD1 (6 bases). Germline V gene sequence: CDR1 SGHNT, CDR2 YENEEA. The CDR3 is made up of 13 amino acids. V was clipped by 4 bases and J by 5 bases, with 11 bases between them. As DNA, the CDR3 is TGTGCCAGCAGCTCAGGGGTTTTTACTGAAGCTTTCTTT. Its translation is CASSSGVFTEAFF.

The V gene is TRBV12-5, the J gene TRBJ2-5, with 11 bases matching TRBD2. The CDR3 spans 17 residues. V was clipped by 2 bases and J by 1 base; unmatched bases: 6. Germline V gene sequence: CDR1 LGHNT, CDR2 FRNRAP. CDR3 DNA: TGTGCTAGTGGTTTGCCTCCGGGACTAGCGGTCCAAGAGACCCAGTACTTC. Translating gives CASGLPPGLAVQETQYF.

The CDR3 protein is CASSLSAPGQTQQYF. As DNA, the CDR3 is TGTGCCAGCAGTTTATCGGCCCCTGGGCAGACTCAGCAGTACTTC. The chain is built from TRBV28 and TRBJ2-7; D ambiguous. This CDR3 has 15 residues. The V and J ends lost 1 base and 8 bases respectively, with 18 bases between them. Germline V gene sequence: CDR1 MDHEN, CDR2 SYDVKM.

This chain joins TRBV2 and TRBJ2-7, with 10 bases that match TRBD2. CDR3 length equals 15 residues. The germline V gene encodes CDR1 SNHLY and CDR2 FYNNEI. The ends lost 3 bases at V and 3 bases at J; junction bases unmatched: 5. For the CDR3, the DNA is TGTGCCAGCAGTGAGGCGCCTAGCGGGAGCTACGAGCAGTACTTC. It codes for CASSEAPSGSYEQYF.

In this sample, this clone turned up once. The chain combines TRBV27 with TRBJ2-5; 8 bases align to TRBD1. Germline CDR1 and CDR2: MNHEY and SMNVEV (reference sequence). V trimming: 6 bases; J trimming: 5 bases; junction bases outside the gene matches: 5. The CDR3 is 13 amino acids. CDR3 sequence reads: CASSPGGKETQYF. The CDR3 DNA reads TGTGCCAGCAGCCCAGGGGGCAAGGAGACCCAGTACTTC.

This clone was detected once. Other nucleotide sequences in the sample specify the same CDR3. This chain uses TRBV6-1 with TRBJ2-5, with D uncertain. Germline CDR1 is MNHNS and CDR2 is SASEGT. The CDR3 is 11 residues long. Trimming shortened V by 2 bases and J by 5 bases, and 3 bases separated the two germline ends. CDR3 sequence reads: CASSERETQYF. The CDR3 DNA reads as TGTGCCAGCAGTGAACGGGAGACCCAGTACTTC.

This chain joins TRBV7-9 and TRBJ1-4; D is perhaps TRBD1 (6 bases). Germline lookup yields CDR1 SEHNR and CDR2 FQNEAQ (reference sequence). The CDR3 consists of 17 residues. The V end was cut by 5 bases, the J end by 0 bases, with 16 bases between. CDR3 residues: CASSTSRGIATNEKLFF. Written as DNA, the CDR3 is TGTGCCAGCAGCACTAGTAGGGGGATAGCAACTAATGAAAAACTGTTTTTT.

The chain links TRBV4-1 to TRBJ2-5, with D maybe TRBD2 (6 bases). The assigned J gene may be wrong: the sequence end matches TRBJ2-7 better. The CDR3 totals 13 residues. CDR1 is MGHRA, CDR2 YSYEKL, per germline. The CDR3 here is CASSQGRSYEQYF. CDR3 coding DNA: TGCGCCAGCAGCCAGGGGAGGTCCTACGAGCAGTACTTC.

V and J are TRBV7-9 and TRBJ1-4; D gene unclear. This CDR3 region has 14 residues. The V end was cut by 1 base, the J end by 8 bases, with 11 bases between. From germline, CDR1 is SEHNR and CDR2 FQNEAQ (reference sequence). CDR3 sequence (DNA): TGTGCCAGCAGCTTAGGCAGGTCTAGAGAAAAACTGTTTTTT. It yields the protein CASSLGRSREKLFF.

The chain combines TRBV10-2 with TRBJ2-3, with 11 bases lining up with TRBD1. The V segment lost 11 bases and the J segment 5 bases; nucleotides outside the gene matches: 6. The CDR3 consists of 13 residues. Germline loops: CDR1 WSHSY, CDR2 SAAADI. In nucleotides, the CDR3 is TGCGCCGGCCGGGACAGGGGGATAGATACGCAGTATTTT. Encoded protein: CAGRDRGIDTQYF.

The chain has TRBV7-9 and TRBJ2-1; D perhaps matches TRBD2 (6 bases). This CDR3 comprises 14 residues. V shed 1 base and J shed 4 bases, with 8 bases lying between them. Germline CDR1 reads SEHNR; CDR2 reads FQNEAQ (reference sequence). CDR3 in amino acids: CASSLDAGYNEQFF. The CDR3 coding sequence is TGTGCCAGCAGCTTAGATGCGGGGTACAATGAGCAGTTCTTC.

This clone occurred a few times. This sequence joins TRBV20-1 and TRBJ1-5; unclear D gene. This CDR3 is built from 11 residues. Germline CDR1 reads DFQATT; CDR2 reads SNEGSKA (reference sequence). Trimming took off 6 bases at V and 1 base at J, with 4 bases between the two ends. The CDR3 loop is CSALSNQPQHF. CDR3 nucleotide sequence: TGCAGTGCCTTAAGCAATCAGCCCCAGCATTTT.

This rearrangement joins TRBV27 to TRBJ1-1, with 7 bases identical to TRBD1. In germline, CDR1 is MNHEY, CDR2 SMNVEV (reference sequence). The V and J ends lost 8 bases and 6 bases, in that order; junction bases with no gene match: 9. The CDR3 extends over 13 amino acids. As DNA, the CDR3 is TGTGCCAGCCGGACAGGTCTTAGGGCTGAAGCTTTCTTT. Its translation: CASRTGLRAEAFF.

This rearrangement joins TRBV29-1 to TRBJ2-7; D remains unclear. This CDR3 has 11 amino acids. Trimming removed 5 bases at V and 3 bases at J, with 8 bases between. Germline V gene lookup returns CDR1 SQVTM and CDR2 ANQGSEA. CDR3 loop: CSVKGFYEQYF. The CDR3, as DNA: TGCAGCGTTAAGGGCTTCTACGAGCAGTACTTC.

V and J are TRBV4-2 and TRBJ2-1; 13 bases map to TRBD2. Trimming took 5 bases from V and 8 from J; bases not matched to a gene: 6. Looked up from germline, CDR1 is LGHNA and CDR2 is YNFKEQ. CDR3 length: 15 residues. CDR3: CASSMRTSGSYEQFF. The CDR3 region has the DNA TGTGCCAGCAGCATGAGGACTAGCGGGAGTTATGAGCAGTTCTTC.

The rearrangement uses TRBV2 and TRBJ2-3, with a weak D call TRBD2 (5 bases). CDR3 length: 15 amino acids. CDR1 SNHLY and CDR2 FYNNEI come from the germline V gene. Trimming pared 3 bases from V and 9 bases from J, leaving 19 bases between. DNA for the CDR3: TGTGCCAGCAGTGATGAACCGGGAAGGCCTACCACGCAGTATTTT. Encoded protein: CASSDEPGRPTTQYF.

This chain uses TRBV5-1 with TRBJ1-1; a weak D match, TRBD1 (5 bases). V was pared by 0 bases and J by 7 bases, with 16 bases between. Germline CDR1 SGHRS, CDR2 YFSETQ. There are 15 residues in the CDR3. CDR3 sequence reads: CASSLGQLRTIEAFF. The CDR3 DNA reads TGCGCCAGCAGCTTGGGACAGTTAAGAACAATTGAAGCTTTCTTT.

V and J are TRBV5-1 and TRBJ1-3, with D perhaps matching TRBD1 (5 bases). The ends were cut back, 4 bases at V and 0 bases at J, with 8 bases in the middle. The CDR3 loop spans 14 amino acids. Germline assignment: CDR1 SGHRS and CDR2 YFSETQ. The CDR3 reads CASSTGGSGNTIYF. CDR3 nucleotide sequence: TGCGCCAGCAGCACCGGGGGCTCTGGAAACACCATATATTTT.

The chain couples TRBV10-3 to TRBJ2-1; 8 positions match TRBD1. The V gene end was trimmed by 10 bases and the J gene end by 6 bases; junction bases not matched to a gene: 14. Germline lookup yields CDR1 ENHRY and CDR2 SYGVKD. The CDR3 extends over 15 amino acids. CDR3 DNA: TGTGCCACCGGACCCGGGACAGGTTACGTCAATGAGCAGTTCTTC. As protein: CATGPGTGYVNEQFF.

This chain links TRBV18 with TRBJ2-1; TRBD2 aligns across 9 bases. This CDR3 has 17 amino acids. Germline-derived CDR1 and CDR2 are KGHSH and LQKENI. V shed 1 base, J shed 8 bases, and the junction held 12 bases outside the gene matches. DNA of the CDR3: TGTGCCAGCTCACCACTTGGACTAGCGAAGTTTGTGGATGAGCAGTTCTTC. As protein: CASSPLGLAKFVDEQFF.

The gene calls are TRBV7-3 and TRBJ1-1; the D is unclear. There are 13 residues in the CDR3. The germline CDR1 and CDR2 sequences are SGHTA and FQGTGA. V lost 4 bases and J 4 bases, leaving 10 bases between the germline ends. CDR3 loop: CASSSTGSTEAFF. CDR3 in DNA: TGTGCCAGCAGCTCCACTGGCTCCACTGAAGCTTTCTTT.

The chain joins TRBV6-5 to TRBJ1-2; 11 bases fit TRBD1. Germline values: CDR1 MNHEY, CDR2 SVGAGI. With V trimmed by 7 bases and J by 6 bases, 10 bases remained unmatched. The CDR3 runs to 15 residues. CDR3 bases: TGTGCCAGCACCCCGGACAGGGGGCGTTTGGATGGCTACACCTTC. It specifies CASTPDRGRLDGYTF.

The chain has TRBV19 and TRBJ1-1; possibly TRBD1 for D (6 bases). The germline V and J ends were trimmed by 5 bases and 0 bases, with 10 bases remaining between them. The CDR3 has 14 residues. Germline-derived CDR1 and CDR2 are LNHDA and SQIVND (reference sequence). CDR3 in DNA: TGTGCCAGTAGTCGCGACAGGATGAACACTGAAGCTTTCTTT. This sequence encodes CASSRDRMNTEAFF. Drawing the rest from reference TRBV19 and TRBJ1-1, the complete variable domain is DGGITQSPKYLFRKEGQNVTLSCEQNLNHDAMYWYRQDPGQGLRLIYYSQIVNDFQKGDIAEGYSVSREKKESFPLTVTSAQKNPTAFYLCASSRDRMNTEAFFGQGTRLTVV.

The CDR3 sequence: CASSPLSGEANYGYTF. The CDR3 bases are TGTGCCAGCTCACCCCTATCCGGGGAAGCTAACTATGGCTACACCTTC. The chain carries TRBV18 and TRBJ1-2; no definite D call. This CDR3 is built from 16 residues. CDR1 KGHSH and CDR2 LQKENI come from the germline V gene. V lost 3 bases, J lost 0 bases, and 14 bases lay in between.

This rearrangement joins TRBV6-5 to TRBJ2-3; either TRBD1 or TRBD2 may fit D (6 bases each). This CDR3 has 13 amino acids. Deletions cut 6 bases from V and 6 bases from J, with 13 bases between. Germline assignment: CDR1 MNHEY and CDR2 SVGAGI. CDR3 coding DNA: TGTGCCAGCAGGCAGTCGGGGGCGGATACGCAGTATTTT. This gives the protein CASRQSGADTQYF.

V and J are TRBV19 and TRBJ1-4, with D possibly being TRBD1 (6 bases). The germline gives CDR1 LNHDA, CDR2 SQIVND (reference sequence). The CDR3 has 15 amino acids. V was trimmed by 4 bases and J by 7 bases, leaving 16 bases between them. CDR3 sequence (DNA): TGTGCCAGTAGTACGAACAGGGTCTATGGTGAAAAACTGTTTTTT. Protein: CASSTNRVYGEKLFF.